Detailed here is one TCR beta chain. Its antigen is undetermined. CDR3 size: 12 residues. Germline lookup yields CDR1 SQVTM and CDR2 ANQGSEA. Trimming stripped 3 bases from V and 1 base from J, with 7 bases between. The primer mix had 60 Vbeta and 13 Jbeta primers. Sequenced by immunoSEQ multiplex PCR; TCRdb stores in-frame clones only, minus some. The table has about 170,000 clones, around 80% seen once. This sample is part of a study of cytomegalovirus exposure and HLA in healthy donors. Study-level findings and limits: Based on reports, TCR beta sequences accurately predicted HLA-A and HLA-B alleles for most subjects.

The specimen sequenced was PBMCs. The sequence was obtained from a male donor in good health and CMV-seronegative. V gene TRBV29-1 combines with J gene TRBJ2-7; TRBD2 is a possible D gene (6 bases). The DNA of the CDR3 is TGCAGCGTTGAGGCGGGATCCTACGAGCAGTACTTC. It specifies CSVEAGSYEQYF.